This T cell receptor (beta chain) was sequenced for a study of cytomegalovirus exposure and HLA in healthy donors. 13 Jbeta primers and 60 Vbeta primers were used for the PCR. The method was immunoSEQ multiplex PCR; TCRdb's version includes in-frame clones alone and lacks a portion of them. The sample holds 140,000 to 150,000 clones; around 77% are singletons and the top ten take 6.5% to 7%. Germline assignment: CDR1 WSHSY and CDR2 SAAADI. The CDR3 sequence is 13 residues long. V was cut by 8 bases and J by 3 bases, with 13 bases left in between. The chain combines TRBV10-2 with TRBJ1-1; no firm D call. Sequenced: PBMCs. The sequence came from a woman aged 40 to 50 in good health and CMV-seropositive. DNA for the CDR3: TGCGCCAGCCGAGTTACGAGGTACACTGAAGCTTTCTTT. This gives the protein CASRVTRYTEAFF.